A selection of T cell receptor beta chains follows, all from one sample in a study of cytomegalovirus exposure and HLA in healthy donors. Some clones are missing from TCRdb's copy, which holds only in-frame ones; the method was immunoSEQ multiplex PCR. The sample contains approximately 140,000 clones, almost 85% of which appear only once. The specimen sequenced was PBMCs. The origin of the receptors is a boy between 2 and 10 years old in good health and CMV-seronegative. The CDR3 runs from the conserved cysteine through the conserved F or W.

v_call: TRBV18; j_call: TRBJ1-1; cdr3_aa: CASSPSRGSTFPGAFF
v_call: TRBV7-9; j_call: TRBJ2-7; cdr3_aa: CASSLAGTGIFADYEQYF
v_call: TRBV21-1; j_call: TRBJ2-3; cdr3_aa: CASSKVGQWATDTQYF
v_call: TRBV30; j_call: TRBJ2-7; cdr3_aa: CAWSQGESLGREQYF
v_call: TRBV11-2; j_call: TRBJ2-5; cdr3_aa: CASSLDLGSQETQYF
v_call: TRBV30; j_call: TRBJ2-7; cdr3_aa: CAWSRGFTYEQYF
v_call: TRBV7-9; j_call: TRBJ1-2; cdr3_aa: CASSLLDRDEVYGYTF
v_call: TRBV5-8; j_call: TRBJ1-5; cdr3_aa: CAGGGQAGQPQHF
v_call: TRBV30; j_call: TRBJ1-1; cdr3_aa: CAWSVGGTGDTEAFF
v_call: TRBV13; j_call: TRBJ1-1; cdr3_aa: CASSLSPPRQGGSEAFF
v_call: TRBV7-2; j_call: TRBJ2-3; cdr3_aa: CASSLAGSGRADTQYF
v_call: TRBV9; j_call: TRBJ2-3; cdr3_aa: CASSVGGVGGTTQYF
v_call: TRBV19; j_call: TRBJ2-7; cdr3_aa: CATRQGPYEQYF
v_call: TRBV29-1; j_call: TRBJ2-4; cdr3_aa: CSVYEAGRLGQNIQYF
v_call: TRBV9; j_call: TRBJ2-3; cdr3_aa: CASSVPGTATDTQYF
v_call: TRBV5-4; j_call: TRBJ2-1; cdr3_aa: CASSYRGMSGEQFF
v_call: TRBV7-9; j_call: TRBJ1-2; cdr3_aa: CASSPRLDQGHGYTF
v_call: TRBV4-1; j_call: TRBJ1-2; cdr3_aa: CASSQGLGINYGYTF
v_call: TRBV25-1; j_call: TRBJ2-2; cdr3_aa: CAGRRLAGDEANTGELFF
v_call: TRBV11-2; j_call: TRBJ2-2; cdr3_aa: CASSSGLANTGELFF
v_call: TRBV7-3; j_call: TRBJ2-7; cdr3_aa: CASSLGGAKPYEQYF
v_call: TRBV19; j_call: TRBJ2-5; cdr3_aa: CASSRGGGGRASETQYF
v_call: TRBV6-4; j_call: TRBJ1-1; cdr3_aa: CASNWTDTNTEAFF
v_call: TRBV7-9; j_call: TRBJ2-3; cdr3_aa: CASSLGGRQGVDTQYF
v_call: TRBV11-2; j_call: TRBJ2-5; cdr3_aa: CASSLGGSGGAWETQYF
v_call: TRBV7-9; j_call: TRBJ2-2; cdr3_aa: CASRPPGPANTGELFF
v_call: TRBV21-1; j_call: TRBJ1-6; cdr3_aa: CAPSGAGTQESLHF